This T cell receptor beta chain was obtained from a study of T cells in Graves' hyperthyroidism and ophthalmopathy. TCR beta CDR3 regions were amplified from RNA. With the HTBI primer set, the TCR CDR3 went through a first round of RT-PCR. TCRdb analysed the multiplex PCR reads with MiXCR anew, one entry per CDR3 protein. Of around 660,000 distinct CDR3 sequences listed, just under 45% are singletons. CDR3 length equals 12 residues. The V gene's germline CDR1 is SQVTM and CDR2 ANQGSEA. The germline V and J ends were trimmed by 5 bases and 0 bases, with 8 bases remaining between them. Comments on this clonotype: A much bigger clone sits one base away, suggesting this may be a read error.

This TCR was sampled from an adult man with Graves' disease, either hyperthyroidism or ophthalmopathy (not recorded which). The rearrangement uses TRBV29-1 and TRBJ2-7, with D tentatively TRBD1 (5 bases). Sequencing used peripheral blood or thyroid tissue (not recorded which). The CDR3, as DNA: TGCAGCGTTCGACAGAGCTCCTACGAGCAGTACTTC. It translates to CSVRQSSYEQYF.